This TCR beta chain was retrieved from a study of T cell responses to AZD1222 COVID-19 vaccine. Trimming took off 3 bases at V and 1 base at J, with 9 bases between the two ends. Germline CDR1 reads MNHNS; CDR2 reads SASEGT. The CDR3 totals 15 residues. Study observations and caveats: Donors were chiefly white British, with a greater number of females, and clonal diversity was perhaps underestimated. Nearly half of spike-specific TCRs reportedly go after variant regions that carry no mutations.

As for this clone: Its matching antigen is unknown.

Method: immunoSEQ multiplex PCR; TCRdb's copy keeps in-frame clones and lacks some. Of roughly 180,000 clones listed, about 90% are singletons. The source was peripheral blood, collected on day 0 of MenACWY control vaccination. The receptor comes from an adult in good health. V gene TRBV6-1 combines with J gene TRBJ2-2, with D possibly TRBD1 on 5 matching bases. The chain's CDR3 is CASSEAQGNTGELFF. CDR3 coding DNA: TGTGCCAGCAGTGAGGCGCAGGGGAACACCGGGGAGCTGTTTTTT.